This TCR beta chain was obtained from a study of CD8 T cells in Susac syndrome. An input of roughly 0.45 to 1 ug of RNA was subjected to reverse transcription using random hexamers. TCRdb itself ran the immunoSEQ multiplex PCR reads through MiXCR, one entry per CDR3 protein. The data show approximately 200,000 distinct CDR3 sequences, around 96% seen once. V was shortened by 1 base and J by 5 bases, with 8 bases between the two germline ends. CDR1 SGHAT and CDR2 FQNNGV come from the germline V gene. The CDR3 is 13 amino acids. Comment on this clonotype: What it recognizes is unknown.

Study-wide findings and caveats: That the number of individuals in its TCR sequencing and HLA analysis was relatively small was acknowledged by the study.

The V gene is TRBV11-2, the J gene TRBJ1-1, with D perhaps TRBD1 (5 bases). Sequences were obtained from CD4+ T cells from PBMCs. This receptor was taken from a human donor with multiple sclerosis. The CDR3 nucleotides are TGTGCCAGCAGCTTAGCTGGGGGGACTGAAGCTTTCTTT. It is translated as CASSLAGGTEAFF. Using reference TRBV11-2 and TRBJ1-1 for the parts outside the CDR3, the full variable domain is EAGVAQSPRYKIIEKRQSVAFWCNPISGHATLYWYQQILGQGPKLLIQFQNNGVVDDSQLPKDRFSAERLKGVDSTLKIQPAKLEDSAVYLCASSLAGGTEAFFGQGTRLTVV.